A single sample gave rise to the 7 T cell receptor beta chains below, sequenced in a study of identifying expanded T cells in peripheral blood. Generated by immunoSEQ multiplex PCR, the TCRdb table keeps only in-frame clones and is missing some. The sample consists of about 130,000 clones, 65% to 90% of them appearing once. Sequenced input: blood. All receptors derive from a person between 18 and 75 years old in good health.

The chain recombines TRBV18 with TRBJ1-4, with 8 bases that match TRBD1. J was trimmed by 10 bases and V by 8 bases; bases with no gene match: 9. The CDR3 extends over 13 amino acids. Germline V CDR1 and CDR2: KGHSH, LQKENI. The CDR3 bases are TGTGCCAGCGGTTCCGGACAGGGTGGAAAACTGTTTTTT. Translation gives CASGSGQGGKLFF.

The chain uses TRBV9 and TRBJ2-1; 7 bases match TRBD2. The CDR3 contains 17 residues. Trimming removed 3 bases from V and 3 bases from J; junction bases left unmatched: 12. Germline CDR1 SGDLS, CDR2 YYNGEE. The CDR3 loop reads CASSGGERRGFYNEQFF. The DNA of the CDR3 is TGTGCCAGCAGCGGAGGGGAACGGCGGGGGTTCTACAATGAGCAGTTCTTC.

V usage is TRBV5-4 and J usage is TRBJ1-2, with D perhaps TRBD1 (5 bases). V was clipped by 0 bases and J by 3 bases, with 12 bases between them. Germline CDR1 and CDR2: SGHNT and YYREEE (reference sequence). This CDR3 comprises 15 residues. The CDR3 reads CASSLGGTLYYGYTF. As DNA, the CDR3 is TGTGCCAGCAGCTTGGGAGGGACCCTTTACTATGGCTACACCTTC.

The CDR3 DNA sequence: TGTGCCAGTAGTCCCCGGGGGGTCACTGAAGCTTTCTTT. It encodes CASSPRGVTEAFF. The rearrangement links TRBV19 to TRBJ1-1; weak D call: TRBD1 (5 bases). The V gene's germline CDR1 is LNHDA and CDR2 SQIVND (reference sequence). Trimming left V 5 bases short and J 4 bases short, with 11 bases between. CDR3 length: 13 amino acids.

The V and J genes are TRBV2 and TRBJ1-4, with TRBD1 as a possible D gene (5 bases). Per the germline V gene, CDR1 is SNHLY and CDR2 is FYNNEI. Trimming took 2 bases from V and 4 from J, leaving 8 bases between them. The CDR3 spans 14 residues. CDR3 sequence (DNA): TGTGCCAGCAGTGAACAGGGCCATAATGAAAAACTGTTTTTT. Protein product: CASSEQGHNEKLFF.

V usage is TRBV28 and J usage is TRBJ2-7; 9 bases line up with TRBD1. The J segment lost 3 bases and the V segment lost 5 bases, leaving 8 bases of the junction unmatched. The CDR3 is made up of 15 amino acids. The germline V gene has CDR1 MDHEN and CDR2 SYDVKM. Here the CDR3 reads CASSTAGTGYYEQYF. The CDR3 coding sequence is TGTGCCAGCAGTACCGCCGGGACAGGGTACTACGAGCAGTACTTC.

The chain joins TRBV5-1 to TRBJ2-7; D remains ambiguous. The V and J ends lost 0 bases and 2 bases respectively, with 12 bases between them. The CDR3 is 15 amino acids. Per the germline V gene, CDR1 is SGHRS and CDR2 is YFSETQ. As DNA, the CDR3 is TGCGCCAGCAGCTTGGTTGAAGGCATTCCCTACGAGCAGTACTTC. Protein: CASSLVEGIPYEQYF.